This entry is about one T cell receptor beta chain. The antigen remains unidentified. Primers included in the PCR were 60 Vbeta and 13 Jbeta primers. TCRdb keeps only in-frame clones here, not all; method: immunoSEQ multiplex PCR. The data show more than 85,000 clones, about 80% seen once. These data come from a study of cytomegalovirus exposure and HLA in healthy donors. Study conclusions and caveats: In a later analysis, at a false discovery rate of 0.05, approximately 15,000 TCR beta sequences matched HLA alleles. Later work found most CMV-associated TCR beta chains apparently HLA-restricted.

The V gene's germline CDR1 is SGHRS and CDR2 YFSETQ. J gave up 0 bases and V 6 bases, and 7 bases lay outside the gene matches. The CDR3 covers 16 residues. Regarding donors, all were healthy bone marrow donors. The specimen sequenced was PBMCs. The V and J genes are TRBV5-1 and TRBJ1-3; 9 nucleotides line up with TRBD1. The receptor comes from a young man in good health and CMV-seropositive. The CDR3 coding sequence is TGCGCCAGCACTACAGGGGGCCCTTCCTCTGGAAACACCATATATTTT. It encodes CASTTGGPSSGNTIYF.